This T cell receptor beta chain was sequenced for a study of blood T cell repertoires in COVID-19. Sequencing was performed with immunoSEQ multiplex PCR; in TCRdb, only in-frame clones are kept and a portion is missing. In the table there are some 220,000 clones, around 90% of which are singletons. This CDR3 comprises 15 residues. Germline-derived CDR1 and CDR2 are SGHTA and FQGTGA. Trimming left V 5 bases short and J 6 bases short, with 17 bases between. The V gene is TRBV7-3, the J gene TRBJ2-1; maybe TRBD2 (6 bases). This sequence originates from a woman aged 25 to 39 who had recovered from COVID-19. Sequenced: PBMCs or T cells enriched from blood (not recorded which). The DNA of the CDR3 is TGTGCCAGCAGCCCGAAGGGCGGGGTTGTCAATGAGCAGTTCTTC. Its protein is CASSPKGGVVNEQFF.